The 8 T cell receptor beta chains reported below all come from one sample, sequenced in a study of CD8 T cells in Susac syndrome. Reverse transcription of about 0.45 to 1 ug RNA was performed with random hexamers. In TCRdb, the immunoSEQ multiplex PCR reads were re-called with MiXCR into one record per CDR3 protein. The sample consists of about 430,000 distinct CDR3 sequences, approximately 85% of them appearing once. The sequenced material came from CD8+ T cells from PBMCs. These receptors were obtained from a human donor with multiple sclerosis.

This chain connects TRBV6-2 or TRBV6-3 to TRBJ2-1; the match to TRBD2 covers 13 bases. Germline V CDR1 and CDR2: MNHEY, SVGEGT. This CDR3 comprises 14 residues. The V segment lost 7 bases and the J segment 7 bases; nucleotides outside the gene matches: 4. The CDR3 region has the DNA TGTGCCAGCACCGGACTAGCGGGAGTGAATGAGCAGTTCTTC. Residues: CASTGLAGVNEQFF.

The rearrangement links TRBV10-1 to TRBJ2-5, with D possibly TRBD2 on 5 matching bases. Germline CDR1 WNHNN, CDR2 SYGVQD (reference sequence). This CDR3 comprises 15 residues. The V and J ends lost 0 bases and 5 bases respectively, with 13 bases between them. The DNA for the CDR3 is TGCGCCAGCAGTGAGTCGGAGGATCAGAGGGAGACCCAGTACTTC. Residues: CASSESEDQRETQYF.

This clonotype has only a few counts. The CDR3: CASSLGTLTYEQYF. CDR3 in DNA: TGCGCCAGCAGCTTGGGGACACTAACCTACGAGCAGTACTTC. The chain joins TRBV5-1 to TRBJ2-7, with D maybe TRBD1 (5 bases). Germline CDR1 reads SGHRS; CDR2 reads YFSETQ. Trimming removed 0 bases from V and 2 bases from J, with 9 bases in between. The CDR3 loop spans 14 amino acids.

V is TRBV7-9 and J is TRBJ1-4, with 7 bases that match TRBD1. Germline CDR1 SEHNR, CDR2 FQNEAQ (reference sequence). This CDR3 is built from 14 residues. After removal of 4 bases from V and 5 bases from J, the junction contained 4 bases not matched to a gene. The CDR3 region has the DNA TGTGCCAGCAGCTCCTGGACAGGCAATGAAAAACTGTTTTTT. It yields the protein CASSSWTGNEKLFF.

V usage is TRBV7-9 and J usage is TRBJ2-6, with 7 nucleotides matching TRBD2. The length of the CDR3 is 19 residues. V gave up 1 base and J gave up 0 bases; unmatched junction bases: 9. Germline V gene lookup returns CDR1 SEHNR and CDR2 FQNEAQ (reference sequence). CDR3 DNA: TGTGCCAGCAGCTTAGAGGACCCAGCGGGATCCTCTGGGGCCAACGTCCTGACTTTC. Residues: CASSLEDPAGSSGANVLTF.

The rearrangement links TRBV20-1 to TRBJ2-1; 8 nucleotides agree with TRBD1. The CDR3 is made up of 15 amino acids. V was clipped by 0 bases and J by 1 base; unmatched bases: 2. Germline CDR1 and CDR2: DFQATT and SNEGSKA (reference sequence). The chain's CDR3 is CSAREDRASYNEQFF. For the CDR3, the DNA is TGCAGTGCTAGAGAGGACAGGGCGTCCTACAATGAGCAGTTCTTC.

This chain connects TRBV5-1 to TRBJ1-1, with TRBD1 matching over 9 bases. V was clipped by 4 bases and J by 5 bases; unmatched bases: 9. Germline V gene lookup returns CDR1 SGHRS and CDR2 YFSETQ. This CDR3 region has 15 residues. CDR3 sequence (DNA): TGCGCCAGCAGCCCTCACAGGGGGCCCTGGACTGAAGCTTTCTTT. This translates into CASSPHRGPWTEAFF.

The rearrangement links TRBV30 to TRBJ2-7, with TRBD2 matching over 10 bases. CDR1 and CDR2 from the germline V gene are GTSNPN and SVGIG (reference sequence). With V trimmed by 4 bases and J by 6 bases, 9 bases remained unmatched. CDR3 length: 14 amino acids. The CDR3, as DNA: TGTGCCTGGACCAAGGGGCTAGCGGGAGCCGAGCAGTACTTC. Translating gives CAWTKGLAGAEQYF.